This T cell receptor (beta chain) was sequenced in a study of molecular identifiers for immune sequencing clone quantification. Many counts were recorded for this clonotype. The authors built bulk TCR libraries by previously described methods with listed TCR primers. TCRdb called the PCR reads again in MiXCR, with one record for every CDR3 protein. Among about half a million distinct CDR3 sequences, 20% to 25% were seen once, and the ten largest hold 0.7% to 0.95%. CDR1 SGHVS and CDR2 FNYEAQ come from the germline V gene. Trimming removed 5 bases at V and 3 bases at J, with 18 bases between. The CDR3 has 16 amino acids.

The specimen was naive CD8+ T cells from blood, with Jurkat cell RNA spiked in. Subset described: FACS-sorted CD8+CD4-CCR7+CD45RA+ naive T cells. V usage is TRBV7-6 and J usage is TRBJ2-3; D call uncertain. The TCR was taken from a human donor in good health. Some libraries in this study had Jurkat cell RNA spiked in. CDR3 in DNA: TGTGCCAGCAGCGCAGGAGTCGTTATGCGGACAGATACGCAGTATTTT. Its translation: CASSAGVVMRTDTQYF. Full variable domain (outside the CDR3, taken from reference TRBV7-6 and TRBJ2-3): GAGVSQSPRYKVTKRGQDVALRCDPISGHVSLYWYRQALGQGPEFLTYFNYEAQQDKSGLPNDRFSAERPEGSISTLTIQRTEQRDSAMYRCASSAGVVMRTDTQYFGPGTRLTVL.